These 28 T cell receptor beta chains originate from one sample sequenced in a study of beta chain features in type 1 diabetes. Antigens of these TCRs are unknown. Overall study results and limits: Among all four CD4+ subsets, Type 1 diabetes patients had TCRB CDR3s that were moderately but significantly shorter.

Isolated RNA was reverse transcribed in full, so expressed TCRB transcripts were sequenced. Produced via immunoSEQ multiplex PCR; TCRdb's table is partial and in-frame only. The sample lists 310,000 or so clones; roughly a tenth were seen once. Sequenced: central memory CD4+ T cells from blood. The receptors shown here come from a man aged 30 to 45 with type 1 diabetes.

This clone appeared a few times. The V and J genes are TRBV2 and TRBJ2-3, with a tentative D call TRBD1 (6 bases). The V and J ends lost 1 base and 1 base respectively, with 9 bases between them. The CDR3 is 15 residues long. The germline V gene encodes CDR1 SNHLY and CDR2 FYNNEI. The CDR3 loop is CASSEGGGGTDTQYF. The CDR3 bases are TGTGCCAGCAGTGAAGGTGGGGGCGGCACAGATACGCAGTATTTT.

The CDR3 loop is CASSSVNYGYTF. Here the CDR3 DNA reads TGTGCCAGCAGTTCGGTTAACTATGGCTACACCTTC. The V call is TRBV27, the J call TRBJ1-2; D is ambiguous. Germline V gene lookup returns CDR1 MNHEY and CDR2 SMNVEV (reference sequence). The CDR3 runs 12 residues. Trimming took 4 bases from V and 1 from J, leaving 4 bases between them.

This clone was seen only a few times. This rearrangement joins TRBV23-1 to TRBJ1-5; tentative D call: TRBD1 (5 bases). TRBV23-1 carries the ORF label, with uncertain function. Trimming took off 0 bases at V and 0 bases at J, with 12 bases between the two ends. This CDR3 is 17 amino acids long. The CDR3 DNA reads as TGCGCCAGCAGTCAATCTAGACAGATCCATAGCAATCAGCCCCAGCATTTT. This encodes CASSQSRQIHSNQPQHF.

This clone came up a few times. The chain couples TRBV4-3 to TRBJ1-4; TRBD1 might be the D (5 bases). Germline V gives CDR1 LGHNA, CDR2 YSLEER. The CDR3 has 13 amino acids. V lost 2 bases, J lost 6 bases, and 7 bases lay in between. CDR3 in amino acids: CASSQQGDEKLFF. The DNA of the CDR3 is TGCGCCAGCAGCCAACAGGGAGATGAAAAACTGTTTTTT.

This clone was picked up a small number of times. The chain is built from TRBV6-5 and TRBJ1-2; D perhaps matches TRBD1 (6 bases). This CDR3 comprises 16 residues. V gave up 2 bases and J gave up 4 bases, with 17 bases separating them. CDR1 and CDR2 (germline): MNHEY, SVGAGI. The CDR3 sequence: CASSYGARGGSYGYTF. In DNA form, the CDR3 reads TGTGCCAGCAGTTACGGGGCCAGGGGTGGGAGCTATGGCTACACCTTC.

This chain joins TRBV5-4 and TRBJ2-5, with 8 bases identical to TRBD2. Trimming took 3 bases from V and 4 from J; bases not matched to a gene: 14. Germline V gene lookup returns CDR1 SGHNT and CDR2 YYREEE (reference sequence). The CDR3 covers 17 residues. The CDR3 DNA is TGTGCCAGCAGCTGGGGCCCGGGGGGGCGAGGAGGAGAGACCCAGTACTTC. Amino acids: CASSWGPGGRGGETQYF.

Only a few counts were recorded for this clone. The gene calls are TRBV7-9 and TRBJ1-5; TRBD1 agrees at 10 bases. Per germline, CDR1 SEHNR and CDR2 FQNEAQ (reference sequence). V gave up 3 bases and J gave up 7 bases; unmatched junction bases: 6. This CDR3 has 15 amino acids. This chain's CDR3 is CASSFGTGVQQPQHF. In DNA, the CDR3 is TGTGCCAGCAGCTTTGGGACAGGGGTTCAACAGCCCCAGCATTTT.

This clone showed up just a few times. V gene TRBV28 combines with J gene TRBJ1-2; the D gene is possibly TRBD1 (5 bases). This CDR3 is 13 amino acids long. V was shortened by 1 base and J by 5 bases, with 8 bases between the two germline ends. The germline V gene has CDR1 MDHEN and CDR2 SYDVKM. CDR3 amino acids: CASSLLGDYGYTF. CDR3 nucleotide sequence: TGTGCCAGCAGTTTATTGGGGGATTATGGCTACACCTTC.

This sequence joins TRBV27 and TRBJ2-7; tentative D call: TRBD2 (5 bases). V was cut by 9 bases and J by 7 bases, with 10 bases left in between. The CDR3 is made up of 10 amino acids. Germline assignment: CDR1 MNHEY and CDR2 SMNVEV (reference sequence). The CDR3 spells CASPQREQYF. The CDR3 DNA follows: TGTGCCAGTCCTCAGCGGGAGCAGTACTTC.

This clone was seen a handful of times. Here the CDR3 DNA reads TGTGCCAGCAGCGTAGTGGCGGGGGCAGAGACCCAGTACTTC. Encoded protein: CASSVVAGAETQYF. The V gene is TRBV9, the J gene TRBJ2-5; the D gene is possibly TRBD2 (7 bases). CDR3 size: 14 residues. The V and J ends lost 0 bases and 4 bases respectively, with 10 bases between them. From germline, CDR1 is SGDLS and CDR2 YYNGEE.

The chain uses TRBV27 and TRBJ1-2, with D unclear. V shed 2 bases and J shed 5 bases, with 15 bases lying between them. Germline V gene lookup returns CDR1 MNHEY and CDR2 SMNVEV (reference sequence). The CDR3 spans 15 residues. The CDR3 is CASSLRHPQVYGYTF. The CDR3 nucleotides are TGTGCCAGCAGTTTAAGACACCCCCAGGTTTATGGCTACACCTTC.

V usage is TRBV11-2 and J usage is TRBJ1-6; D not resolved. The CDR3 covers 12 residues. The germline V and J ends were trimmed by 2 bases and 7 bases, with 3 bases remaining between them. Germline loops: CDR1 SGHAT, CDR2 FQNNGV. CDR3 in amino acids: CASSLQNSPLHF. The CDR3 DNA reads TGTGCCAGCAGCTTACAGAATTCACCCCTCCACTTT.

This clone was detected a few times. The chain joins TRBV2 to TRBJ1-2; tentative D call: TRBD1 (5 bases). The V end lost 2 bases, the J end lost 8 bases, and 9 bases lay between the germline ends. Germline-derived CDR1 and CDR2 are SNHLY and FYNNEI. The CDR3 loop spans 12 amino acids. The CDR3 protein is CASSESGRGYTF. In DNA, the CDR3 is TGTGCCAGCAGTGAATCGGGGCGCGGCTACACCTTC.

This clone was seen a handful of times. Other DNA sequences in this sample translate to the same CDR3. The chain is built from TRBV19 and TRBJ1-5, with D unclear. V lost 4 bases and J 3 bases, leaving 7 bases between the germline ends. CDR1 is LNHDA and CDR2 is SQIVND in the germline V gene (reference sequence). This CDR3 has 13 residues. The CDR3 protein is CASSTGFNQPQHF. CDR3 coding DNA: TGTGCCAGTAGTACAGGATTCAATCAGCCCCAGCATTTT. Full variable domain (rest looked up from reference TRBV19 and TRBJ1-5): DGGITQSPKYLFRKEGQNVTLSCEQNLNHDAMYWYRQDPGQGLRLIYYSQIVNDFQKGDIAEGYSVSREKKESFPLTVTSAQKNPTAFYLCASSTGFNQPQHFGDGTRLSIL.

This clone has only a few counts. The chain links TRBV4-3 to TRBJ2-3, with no clear D. The germline V gene encodes CDR1 LGHNA and CDR2 YSLEER. V lost 0 bases and J lost 5, with 9 bases in between. The CDR3 has 14 amino acids. As DNA, the CDR3 is TGCGCCAGCAGCCAAGATTGGTCACGAGATACGCAGTATTTT. Its translation is CASSQDWSRDTQYF.

This clone was seen at least ten times. The J gene is TRBJ1-1, the V gene TRBV19; D ambiguous. The CDR3 sequence is 11 residues long. The germline V gene has CDR1 LNHDA and CDR2 SQIVND (reference sequence). Trimming took 5 bases from V and 11 from J, leaving 12 bases between them. For the CDR3, the DNA is TGTGCCAGTAGTGTTCTCGGAGGGGCTTTCTTT. It specifies CASSVLGGAFF.

The chain is built from TRBV4-3 and TRBJ1-2, with unresolved D. The CDR3 loop spans 12 amino acids. Trimming took 6 bases from V and 10 from J, leaving 15 bases between them. Germline assignment: CDR1 LGHNA and CDR2 YSLEER. The CDR3 DNA sequence: TGCGCCAGCAGGATGGGAGGTTCTGACTACACCTTC. The encoded protein is CASRMGGSDYTF.

The gene calls are TRBV2 and TRBJ1-1; weak D call: TRBD1 (6 bases). The CDR3 has 14 residues. CDR1 SNHLY and CDR2 FYNNEI come from the germline V gene. V lost 6 bases to trimming and J lost 0 bases, with 11 bases between them. In DNA form, the CDR3 reads TGTGCCAGCAGCGCGGGACACTTGAACACTGAAGCTTTCTTT. It specifies CASSAGHLNTEAFF.

This clone was seen more than once but under ten times. This rearrangement joins TRBV4-3 to TRBJ1-4, with D possibly TRBD1 on 6 matching bases. CDR1 LGHNA and CDR2 YSLEER come from the germline V gene. The CDR3 loop spans 17 amino acids. V lost 0 bases and J 0 bases, leaving 11 bases between the germline ends. The CDR3: CASSQDPTGATNEKLFF. In nucleotides, the CDR3 is TGCGCCAGCAGCCAAGACCCGACAGGTGCAACTAATGAAAAACTGTTTTTT.

This clone appeared many times. The chain's CDR3 is CASFERGGNEQFF. In DNA, the CDR3 is TGTGCCAGCTTTGAACGGGGGGGGAATGAGCAGTTCTTC. The rearrangement links TRBV6-5 to TRBJ2-1; 8 nucleotides match TRBD2. J lost 7 bases, V lost 8 bases, and 7 bases had no gene match. Germline loops: CDR1 MNHEY, CDR2 SVGAGI. The CDR3 is 13 residues long.

This clone was recorded a few times. The DNA for the CDR3 is TGTGCCAGCAGGCTCTACTCTGGAAACACCATATATTTT. Translation gives CASRLYSGNTIYF. This chain links TRBV28 with TRBJ1-3; D call uncertain. The V end lost 6 bases, the J end lost 0 bases, and 6 bases lay between the germline ends. The CDR3 runs to 13 residues. Germline CDR1 MDHEN, CDR2 SYDVKM.

This clone was counted many times. The chain combines TRBV5-1 with TRBJ2-2; D gene unclear. Per the germline V gene, CDR1 is SGHRS and CDR2 is YFSETQ. Trimming cost V 7 bases and J 6 bases, with 10 bases left between them. The CDR3 is 12 residues long. The CDR3 spells CASPLQSGELFF. DNA of the CDR3: TGCGCCAGCCCTCTTCAATCCGGGGAGCTGTTTTTT. The entire variable domain, with the rest obtained from reference TRBV5-1 and TRBJ2-2, is as follows: KAGVTQTPRYLIKTRGQQVTLSCSPISGHRSVSWYQQTPGQGLQFLFEYFSETQRNKGNFPGRFSGRQFSNSRSEMNVSTLELGDSALYLCASPLQSGELFFGEGSRLTVL.

This clone was observed at least ten times. CDR3 amino acids: CASSQDRGTSQPQHF. CDR3 DNA: TGCGCCAGCAGCCAAGATCGTGGGACGTCCCAGCCCCAGCATTTT. This chain joins TRBV4-3 and TRBJ1-5; D perhaps matches TRBD1 (5 bases). CDR1 and CDR2 from the germline V gene are LGHNA and YSLEER. This CDR3 comprises 15 residues. Trimming shortened V by 0 bases and J by 7 bases, and 13 bases separated the two germline ends.

The chain has TRBV7-2 and TRBJ1-4; a weak D match, TRBD1 (5 bases). The CDR3 consists of 14 residues. Germline-derived CDR1 and CDR2 are SGHTA and FQGNSA. V was trimmed by 3 bases and J by 5 bases, leaving 10 bases between them. The CDR3 coding sequence is TGTGCCAGCAGCTTTCAGTCAGGGAATGAAAAACTGTTTTTT. This encodes CASSFQSGNEKLFF.

This clone has a handful of counts. The chain links TRBV7-9 to TRBJ1-1; TRBD1 aligns across 9 bases. Germline loops: CDR1 SEHNR, CDR2 FQNEAQ (reference sequence). Trimming removed 5 bases from V and 1 base from J; junction bases left unmatched: 2. This CDR3 spans 14 amino acids. The CDR3 region is CASSPDRGNTEAFF. The CDR3 DNA follows: TGTGCCAGCAGCCCGGACAGGGGGAACACTGAAGCTTTCTTT.

V gene TRBV6-5 combines with J gene TRBJ2-7, with D maybe TRBD1 (6 bases). The CDR3 consists of 14 residues. Trimming took 7 bases from V and 6 from J, leaving 19 bases between them. Germline V gives CDR1 MNHEY, CDR2 SVGAGI. The CDR3 protein is CASNPGQGLGEQYF. The CDR3 region has the DNA TGTGCCAGCAATCCGGGACAAGGTCTAGGCGAGCAGTACTTC.

The chain links TRBV7-9 to TRBJ1-4, with 9 bases fitting TRBD1. This CDR3 contains 14 residues. The germline V gene encodes CDR1 SEHNR and CDR2 FQNEAQ (reference sequence). With 5 bases clipped from V and 5 bases from J, the junction kept 3 bases outside the gene matches. The CDR3 nucleotides read TGTGCCAGCAGCCAAGACAGGGGGAATGAAAAACTGTTTTTT. Its protein product is CASSQDRGNEKLFF.

This clone was picked up a small number of times. The same CDR3 also results from other DNA sequences found in this sample. This rearrangement joins TRBV25-1 to TRBJ2-5; tentative D call: TRBD2 (6 bases). The CDR3 covers 13 residues. Germline V gene lookup returns CDR1 MGHDK and CDR2 SYGVNS. V lost 1 base and J lost 4, with 7 bases in between. The CDR3 sequence is CASSESGGETQYF. The CDR3 region has the DNA TGTGCCAGCAGTGAATCCGGGGGAGAGACCCAGTACTTC.